Included here is one TCR beta chain sequence, with context. The antigen remains undetermined. Use of 60 Vbeta and 13 Jbeta primers characterized the PCR. The data were produced by immunoSEQ multiplex PCR, yet TCRdb's version contains in-frame clones alone and is incomplete. The data contain around 30,000 clones, approximately 87% of them singletons. The data belong to a study of cytomegalovirus exposure and HLA in healthy donors. Study-level findings and limits: In all likelihood, a cluster of highly shared sequence variants was a sequencing artifact. Reported findings show TCR beta sequences accurately forecast HLA-A and HLA-B alleles in most subjects. Clonal expansion, a later analysis showed, was greater in HLA-associated TCR beta chains than in equally common others. A later analysis found most CMV-associated TCR beta chains apparently HLA-restricted.

The clonotype originates from a boy aged 10-17 years in good health and CMV-seronegative. The specimen was PBMCs.

CDR3 residues: CASSDPGVTDTQYF. The CDR3 coding sequence is TGCGCCAGCAGCGACCCCGGGGTCACAGATACGCAGTATTTT. The chain is built from TRBV5-1 and TRBJ2-3; D is perhaps TRBD2 (5 bases). Germline V gives CDR1 SGHRS, CDR2 YFSETQ. V lost 4 bases to trimming and J lost 2 bases, with 11 bases between them. This CDR3 region has 14 residues.